These 25 T cell receptor beta chains came from one sample sequenced in a study of T cells in localized non-small cell lung cancer (dated by TCRdb to about 2020). Library preparation used the immunoSEQ multiplex PCR assay. TCRdb's version of the immuneACCESS table is confined to in-frame rearrangements and falls short of the full clone set. An unresolved V gene accounts for under half of the shortfall where checked; the remainder is of unknown origin. The sample table shows roughly 35,000 clones, and roughly 87% are seen once. The ten biggest clones cover about 7.7% of the sample. The material was peripheral blood, obtained before any cancer treatment. The receptors derive from a woman aged 35 to 75 with stage I lung adenocarcinoma.

The chain has TRBV27 and TRBJ1-2, with 7 bases identical to TRBD1. The V and J ends lost 6 bases and 4 bases, in that order; junction bases with no gene match: 8. The germline CDR1 and CDR2 sequences are MNHEY and SMNVEV (reference sequence). The CDR3 is made up of 14 amino acids. This CDR3 reads CASSFRGQSYGYTF. The CDR3 DNA reads TGTGCCAGCAGCTTTAGGGGACAGAGCTATGGCTACACCTTC.

The chain links TRBV18 to TRBJ1-1, with a weak D call TRBD1 (6 bases). V dropped 0 bases and J dropped 0 bases, with 17 bases sitting between them. Germline V gene data show CDR1 as KGHSH and CDR2 as LQKENI. The CDR3 sequence is 18 residues long. The CDR3 sequence is CASSPPKGRGGMNTEAFF. CDR3 nucleotides: TGTGCCAGCTCACCACCGAAAGGACGGGGGGGCATGAACACTGAAGCTTTCTTT.

The gene calls are TRBV7-9 and TRBJ1-1, with 7 positions matching TRBD1. Germline V lookup: CDR1 SEHNR, CDR2 FQNEAQ (reference sequence). The CDR3 is made up of 13 amino acids. Germline trimming cut 5 bases from V and 3 bases from J; bases unmatched to any gene: 3. The CDR3: CASSTTGDTEAFF. The CDR3 bases are TGTGCCAGCAGCACCACAGGGGACACTGAAGCTTTCTTT.

The V call is TRBV19, the J call TRBJ1-4; D uncertain. V shed 5 bases and J shed 0 bases, with 7 bases lying between them. From germline, CDR1 is LNHDA and CDR2 SQIVND (reference sequence). This CDR3 region has 14 residues. The DNA of the CDR3 is TGTGCCAGTAGTCGGCAAGCAACTAATGAAAAACTGTTTTTT. Encoded protein: CASSRQATNEKLFF. Drawing the rest from reference TRBV19 and TRBJ1-4, the complete variable domain is DGGITQSPKYLFRKEGQNVTLSCEQNLNHDAMYWYRQDPGQGLRLIYYSQIVNDFQKGDIAEGYSVSREKKESFPLTVTSAQKNPTAFYLCASSRQATNEKLFFGSGTQLSVL.

This clone was seen only a few times. The rearrangement links TRBV7-9 to TRBJ1-6; D is unresolved. Germline V gene lookup returns CDR1 SEHNR and CDR2 FQNEAQ (reference sequence). The CDR3 runs to 15 residues. The V end was cut by 1 base, the J end by 10 bases, with 14 bases between. In DNA, the CDR3 is TGTGCCAGCAGCTTAGATGGCGGTGGATGGTCACCCCTCCACTTT. Protein sequence: CASSLDGGGWSPLHF.

The chain couples TRBV28 to TRBJ1-2; the D is unclear. The V end lost 1 base, the J end lost 5 bases, and 5 bases lay between the germline ends. The CDR3 is 12 amino acids. In germline, CDR1 is MDHEN, CDR2 SYDVKM. CDR3 in amino acids: CASSLSRYGYTF. The CDR3 nucleotides read TGTGCCAGCAGTTTATCCAGATATGGCTACACCTTC.

The chain is built from TRBV2 and TRBJ2-3, with 9 positions matching TRBD2. The CDR3 covers 15 residues. Germline CDR1 reads SNHLY; CDR2 reads FYNNEI. Trimming cost V 6 bases and J 4 bases; bases outside gene matches: 8. CDR3 in amino acids: CASRQEVAGADTQYF. The CDR3 region has the DNA TGTGCCAGCAGACAGGAAGTAGCGGGGGCAGATACGCAGTATTTT.

This clone was recorded once. The chain joins TRBV18 to TRBJ2-7; no clear D gene. This CDR3 is 14 amino acids long. Germline V lookup: CDR1 KGHSH, CDR2 LQKENI. V lost 3 bases to trimming and J lost 2 bases, with 11 bases between them. This CDR3 reads CASSPAPGPYEQYF. CDR3 DNA sequence: TGTGCCAGCTCACCGGCCCCCGGGCCCTACGAGCAGTACTTC. Full variable domain (missing parts from reference TRBV18 and TRBJ2-7): NAGVMQNPRHLVRRRGQEARLRCSPMKGHSHVYWYRQLPEEGLKFMVYLQKENIIDESGMPKERFSAEFPKEGPSILRIQQVVRGDSAAYFCASSPAPGPYEQYFGPGTRLTVT.

The V and J genes are TRBV5-5 and TRBJ1-6; tentative D call: TRBD1 (5 bases). The V end was cut by 2 bases, the J end by 0 bases, with 15 bases between. The CDR3 is 18 residues long. The germline V gene encodes CDR1 SGHKS and CDR2 YYEKEE (reference sequence). DNA of the CDR3: TGTGCCAGCAGCTTAAGCTTCCAGGGTGTCTCCTATAATTCACCCCTCCACTTT. Amino acid sequence: CASSLSFQGVSYNSPLHF. Drawing the rest from reference TRBV5-5 and TRBJ1-6, the complete variable domain is DAGVTQSPTHLIKTRGQQVTLRCSPISGHKSVSWYQQVLGQGPQFIFQYYEKEERGRGNFPDRFSARQFPNYSSELNVNALLLGDSALYLCASSLSFQGVSYNSPLHFGNGTRLTVT.

The genes are TRBV6-1 and TRBJ1-3; unclear D gene. V gave up 0 bases and J gave up 5 bases, with 5 bases separating them. CDR1 is MNHNS and CDR2 is SASEGT in the germline V gene. The CDR3 runs to 13 residues. The CDR3 nucleotides are TGTGCCAGCAGTGAAGCAAGTAGAAACACCATATATTTT. Translated: CASSEASRNTIYF.

The CDR3 reads CASSTRGQGRNGYTF. CDR3 DNA sequence: TGTGCCAGCAGTACACGGGGACAGGGTAGGAATGGCTACACCTTC. The rearrangement joins TRBV28 to TRBJ1-2; 9 bases are shared with TRBD1. J lost 6 bases, V lost 5 bases, and 10 bases had no gene match. The CDR3 is 15 residues long. CDR1 MDHEN and CDR2 SYDVKM come from the germline V gene.

This chain connects TRBV28 to TRBJ2-1; D unresolved. This CDR3 region has 15 residues. Trimming stripped 1 base from V and 4 bases from J, with 11 bases between. The germline V gene encodes CDR1 MDHEN and CDR2 SYDVKM. This CDR3 is CASSLLLAEYNEQFF. The CDR3 DNA follows: TGTGCCAGCAGTTTATTGTTGGCGGAGTACAATGAGCAGTTCTTC.

The rearrangement links TRBV4-2 to TRBJ2-1; TRBD2 is a possible D gene (6 bases). V lost 0 bases, J lost 4 bases, and 13 bases lay in between. CDR1 LGHNA and CDR2 YNFKEQ come from the germline V gene. This CDR3 region has 16 residues. The CDR3, as DNA: TGTGCCAGCAGCCAAGACAGCCCCGGAGGGTACAATGAGCAGTTCTTC. This encodes CASSQDSPGGYNEQFF.

This clone was seen just once. V gene TRBV7-2 combines with J gene TRBJ2-1; D gene unclear. The CDR3 loop spans 14 amino acids. Per the germline V gene, CDR1 is SGHTA and CDR2 is FQGNSA. Between the trimmed V and J ends, which lost 2 bases and 10 bases, there was a span of 15 bases. The CDR3 coding sequence is TGTGCCAGCAGCTTAATAGTAGAGTACGGCGAGCAGTTCTTC. Amino acids: CASSLIVEYGEQFF.

V and J are TRBV5-1 and TRBJ2-7; D uncertain. This CDR3 region has 15 residues. The V end lost 0 bases, the J end lost 5 bases, and 15 bases lay between the germline ends. CDR1 SGHRS and CDR2 YFSETQ come from the germline V gene. The CDR3 sequence: CASSLAEVGNHEQYF. The CDR3 region has the DNA TGCGCCAGCAGCTTGGCCGAAGTGGGTAACCACGAGCAGTACTTC.

J is TRBJ1-5 and V is TRBV28, with a tentative D call TRBD1 (6 bases). Between the trimmed V and J ends, which lost 4 bases and 4 bases, there was a span of 20 bases. Germline V gene data show CDR1 as MDHEN and CDR2 as SYDVKM. This CDR3 has 17 amino acids. CDR3 protein: CASSSFVRTEGNQPQHF. The CDR3 DNA reads as TGTGCCAGCAGTTCATTTGTCAGGACAGAAGGGAATCAGCCCCAGCATTTT.

This chain uses TRBV11-2 with TRBJ1-2; D gene unclear. Trimming stripped 0 bases from V and 4 bases from J, with 18 bases between. The CDR3 is 17 amino acids. CDR1 SGHAT and CDR2 FQNNGV come from the germline V gene. In nucleotides, the CDR3 is TGTGCCAGCAGCTTAGATCCGTCCGGTCTACTGAGCTATGGCTACACCTTC. Translated, it gives CASSLDPSGLLSYGYTF.

The chain joins TRBV2 to TRBJ1-5; D unclear. Per germline, CDR1 SNHLY and CDR2 FYNNEI. This CDR3 has 15 residues. Trimming removed 1 base from V and 0 bases from J, with 7 bases in between. The CDR3 sequence is CASSEGQISNQPQHF. In DNA, the CDR3 is TGTGCCAGCAGTGAAGGGCAGATTAGCAATCAGCCCCAGCATTTT.

The chain employs TRBV5-8 and TRBJ2-3; D is possibly TRBD1 (6 bases). V shed 2 bases and J shed 3 bases, with 10 bases lying between them. The CDR3 extends over 14 amino acids. Germline V gives CDR1 SGHTS, CDR2 YDEGEE. The CDR3 DNA follows: TGTGCCAGCAGCTTATGGCAGGGGACAGATACGCAGTATTTT. Protein: CASSLWQGTDTQYF.

This sequence joins TRBV4-1 and TRBJ1-6; D not resolved. The V gene lost 2 bases and the J gene lost 0 bases, with 8 bases spanning the gap. The CDR3 is 16 amino acids. The germline V gene encodes CDR1 MGHRA and CDR2 YSYEKL. CDR3: CASSQQFSSYNSPLHF. CDR3 coding DNA: TGCGCCAGCAGCCAACAATTCAGCTCCTATAATTCACCCCTCCACTTT.

The chain recombines TRBV2 with TRBJ2-3; perhaps TRBD1 as D (5 bases). The V end lost 4 bases, the J end lost 2 bases, and 10 bases lay between the germline ends. The CDR3 has 14 amino acids. CDR1 SNHLY and CDR2 FYNNEI come from the germline V gene. CDR3 DNA sequence: TGTGCCAGCAGTGTACAGGTCCCCACAGATACGCAGTATTTT. The encoded protein is CASSVQVPTDTQYF.

The sample holds one count of this clone. The chain links TRBV11-3 to TRBJ1-1; D may be TRBD1 (6 bases). Germline V gene lookup returns CDR1 SGHNT and CDR2 YENEEA. The CDR3 sequence is 16 residues long. Trimming removed 2 bases at V and 3 bases at J, with 16 bases between. The CDR3 nucleotides are TGTGCCAGCAGCTTATGGGGGGCGCGGGCGGACACTGAAGCTTTCTTT. This sequence encodes CASSLWGARADTEAFF. The full variable domain, rest sourced from reference TRBV11-3 and TRBJ1-1, is EAGVVQSPRYKIIEKKQPVAFWCNPISGHNTLYWYLQNLGQGPELLIRYENEEAVDDSQLPKDRFSAERLKGVDSTLKIQPAELGDSAVYLCASSLWGARADTEAFFGQGTRLTVV.

This clone was seen once. J is TRBJ2-7 and V is TRBV7-9; no definite D call. The CDR3 has 15 amino acids. The germline V gene has CDR1 SEHNR and CDR2 FQNEAQ (reference sequence). The V end lost 5 bases, the J end lost 0 bases, and 14 bases lay between the germline ends. CDR3 loop: CASSQSTGDSYEQYF. As DNA, the CDR3 is TGTGCCAGCAGCCAATCCACCGGCGACTCCTACGAGCAGTACTTC.

This chain joins TRBV11-2 and TRBJ1-1; 7 positions match TRBD1. The V gene end was trimmed by 4 bases and the J gene end by 7 bases; junction bases not matched to a gene: 3. This CDR3 comprises 12 residues. CDR1 is SGHAT and CDR2 is FQNNGV in the germline V gene. CDR3 amino acids: CASSWGTDEAFF. CDR3 coding DNA: TGTGCCAGCAGCTGGGGGACAGATGAAGCTTTCTTT.

The rearrangement joins TRBV4-1 to TRBJ1-2, with D tentatively TRBD1 (5 bases). CDR3 length: 17 residues. Germline lookup yields CDR1 MGHRA and CDR2 YSYEKL. Trimming cost V 0 bases and J 5 bases, with 19 bases left between them. The CDR3 is CASSQDHTEWGVYGYTF. DNA for the CDR3: TGCGCCAGCAGCCAAGATCATACGGAGTGGGGGGTTTATGGCTACACCTTC.